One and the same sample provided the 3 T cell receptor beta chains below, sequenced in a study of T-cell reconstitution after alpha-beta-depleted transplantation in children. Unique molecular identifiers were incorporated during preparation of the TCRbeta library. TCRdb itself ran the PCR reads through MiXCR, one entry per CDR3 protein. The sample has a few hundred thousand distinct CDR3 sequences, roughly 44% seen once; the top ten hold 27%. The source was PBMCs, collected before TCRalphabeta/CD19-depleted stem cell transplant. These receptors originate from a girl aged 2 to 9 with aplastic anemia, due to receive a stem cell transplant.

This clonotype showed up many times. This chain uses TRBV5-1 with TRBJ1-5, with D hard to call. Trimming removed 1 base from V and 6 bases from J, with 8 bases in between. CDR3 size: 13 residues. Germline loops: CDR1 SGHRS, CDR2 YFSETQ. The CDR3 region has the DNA TGCGCCAGCAGCTTGATGGAGGGTCAGCCCCAGCATTTT. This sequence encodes CASSLMEGQPQHF.

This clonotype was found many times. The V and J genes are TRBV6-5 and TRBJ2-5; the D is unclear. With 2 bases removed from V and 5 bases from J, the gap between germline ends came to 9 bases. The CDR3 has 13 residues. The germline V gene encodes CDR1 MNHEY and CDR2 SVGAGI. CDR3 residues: CASSYHRSETQYF. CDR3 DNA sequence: TGTGCCAGCAGTTACCACCGATCGGAGACCCAGTACTTC.

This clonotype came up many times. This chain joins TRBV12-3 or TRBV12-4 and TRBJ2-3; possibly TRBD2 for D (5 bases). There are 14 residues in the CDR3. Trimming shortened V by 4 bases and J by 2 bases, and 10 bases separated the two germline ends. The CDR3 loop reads CASSSSGFTDTQYF. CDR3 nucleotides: TGTGCCAGCAGTTCGAGCGGCTTCACAGATACGCAGTATTTT.